The clone carrying this TCR beta chain is categorized as medium-sized (0.01 to 0.1%). Its antigen remains unknown. Sample treatment: oral pan-JAK inhibitor, 5-10 mg twice daily. Obtained from alopecia areata patients were lesional scalp punch biopsies along with peripheral blood. CDR1 and CDR2 from the germline V gene are SNHLY and FYNNEI. Trimming at V came to 6 bases and at J to 4 bases, leaving 5 bases not matched to a gene. CDR3 size: 13 residues. Extraction and reverse transcription of RNA yielded cDNA as the sequencing template. The protocol was immunoSEQ multiplex PCR, while the TCRdb copy is restricted to in-frame clones and leaves out a portion. The data show 15,000 to 20,000 clones, over 50% seen once. The data stem from a study of CD8+ T cells in alopecia areata. Overall study: The authors scored treated patients' severity by affected scalp percentage.

Study findings and constraints: Under tofacitinib, fewer expanded CD8+ clones appeared among the top 100 scalp clones. Especially in alopecia totalis/universalis, lesional scalp showed greater clonality than normal scalp did.

This chain links TRBV2 with TRBJ1-2; 7 bases agree with TRBD1. The source material was skin, sampled at week 4, from a patient treated with tofacitinib. This receptor was identified in a human donor with alopecia areata. CDR3 in amino acids: CASRAQGPYGYTF. The CDR3 bases are TGTGCCAGCAGAGCACAGGGGCCCTATGGCTACACCTTC.